A selection of T cell receptor beta chains follows, all from one sample in a study of shared clonotypes between healthy human individuals. The data were produced by immunoSEQ multiplex PCR, yet TCRdb's version contains in-frame clones alone and is incomplete. The table lists approximately 2.5 million clones, under 95% of them singletons. The sample consisted of naive CD4+ T cells from PBMCs. The receptors derive from a young man in good health. Some clones in this sample may be carry-over from other donors' samples. Each CDR3 is given with its conserved first and last residue. The D gene is left open where the match is weak. Some rows have no size entry. The others give once, few or many, or a class for an expanded clone.

TRBV28	NA	NA	TRBJ1-1	TGTGCCAGCAGCGGACAGTTTGAAGCTTTCTTT	CASSGQFEAFF
TRBV11-2	TRBD2	once	TRBJ2-3	TGTGCCAGCAGCTGGACTAGCGGGAGGGCCGCAGATACGCAGTATTTT	CASSWTSGRAADTQYF
TRBV11-3	TRBD2	NA	TRBJ2-7	TGTGCCAGCAGCTTTGGGAGGGGTTACGAGCAGTACTTC	CASSFGRGYEQYF
TRBV7-2	TRBD1	NA	TRBJ1-2	TGTGCCAGCAGCCCCGGAGGCAGGGGGCTAACTAACTATGGCTACACCTTC	CASSPGGRGLTNYGYTF
TRBV7-8	TRBD1	NA	TRBJ2-7	TGTGCCAGCAGCCCGCGGGACAGGGCCTACGAGCAGTACTTC	CASSPRDRAYEQYF
TRBV29-1	NA	NA	TRBJ2-7	TGCAGCGTCGGGACATCCTCCTACGAGCAGTACTTC	CSVGTSSYEQYF
TRBV29-1	NA	NA	TRBJ2-5	TGCAGCGTTGGCGACAGCCCGTACCAAGAGACCCAGTACTTC	CSVGDSPYQETQYF
TRBV11-2	NA	NA	TRBJ1-3	TGTGCCAGCAGCTCCGGAACAACCCTCGGAGCTGTCTCTGGAAACACCATATATTTT	CASSSGTTLGAVSGNTIYF
TRBV6-6	NA	NA	TRBJ1-2	TGTGCCAGCAGTAGGGGTCCCAGCTATGGCTACACCTTC	CASSRGPSYGYTF
TRBV25-1	NA	NA	TRBJ1-1	TGTGCCAGCAGTGATACGGACGGCCGGTGGACTGAAGCTTTCTTT	CASSDTDGRWTEAFF
TRBV7-8	NA	NA	TRBJ1-1	TGTGCCAGCAGCAACAGGGAAGGGTACACTGAAGCTTTCTTT	CASSNREGYTEAFF
TRBV30	NA	once	TRBJ2-1	TGTGCCTGGAGTCGACAGCACAGCTCCTACAATGAGCAGTTCTTC	CAWSRQHSSYNEQFF
TRBV2	NA	NA	TRBJ2-5	TGTGCCAGCAGTGTTCGACTGAGGGAGACCCAGTACTTC	CASSVRLRETQYF